This is a list of T cell receptor beta chains from one sample in a study of blood T cell repertoires in COVID-19. This table comes from immunoSEQ multiplex PCR, and its TCRdb copy is limited to in-frame clones, with some not included. Seen here are around 190,000 clones, around 90% observed once, and the top ten hold 10% to 13%. Sequencing input: PBMCs or T cells enriched from blood (not recorded which). Receptors were obtained from a man aged 18-30 years with acute COVID-19. CDR3s leave out the opening cysteine and the closing phenylalanine or tryptophan. D genes are given only for firm matches. Not all rows give a size; the values are once, few, many and, for expanded clones, a class.

clone size | J gene | V gene | D gene | CDR3 protein
NA | TRBJ1-2 | TRBV5-1 | NA | ASSSLSRFRVQVPGKTEGYT
NA | TRBJ2-3 | TRBV7-2 | NA | ASSLVIVSGTDTQY
NA | TRBJ2-1 | TRBV18 | TRBD1 | ASSPGAGGLNEQF
NA | TRBJ2-3 | TRBV9 | NA | ASSPSSDTQY
NA | TRBJ1-5 | TRBV19 | NA | ASSGQGGQPQH
NA | TRBJ2-1 | TRBV28 | NA | ASSLLFEGNEQF
NA | TRBJ2-7 | TRBV6-5 | NA | ASSATFGSRGEQY
NA | TRBJ2-7 | TRBV28 | NA | ASSPARGFYEQY
NA | TRBJ1-2 | TRBV9 | NA | ASSGGRPGDNYGYT
NA | TRBJ1-1 | TRBV4-3 | NA | ASSSTGMGTEAF
NA | TRBJ2-2 | TRBV28 | NA | ASSLEQNTGELF
NA | TRBJ2-7 | TRBV28 | NA | ASSFFRGYEQY
NA | TRBJ1-1 | TRBV28 | NA | ASSPIQQNTEAF
NA | TRBJ1-4 | TRBV30 | NA | ALGWEANEKLF
NA | TRBJ2-6 | TRBV5-4 | NA | ASSSPTGWANVLT
NA | TRBJ1-5 | TRBV2 | TRBD1 | ASSAGTGFQPQH
NA | TRBJ2-3 | TRBV9 | TRBD2 | ASRGSGSADTQY
NA | TRBJ2-7 | TRBV20-1 | NA | SARPSPEQY
NA | TRBJ1-1 | TRBV6-5 | TRBD1 | ASSPLGQGEVEAF
NA | TRBJ2-7 | TRBV19 | TRBD2 | ASSKGTSGIHYEQY
once | TRBJ2-1 | TRBV6-5 | NA | ASSPRGSSYNEQF
NA | TRBJ2-2 | TRBV6-5 | NA | AIQQGPTGELF
NA | TRBJ2-7 | TRBV28 | NA | ASSFRGSSYEQY
NA | TRBJ2-5 | TRBV25-1 | TRBD1 | ASSAHRGQETQY
NA | TRBJ1-2 | TRBV19 | NA | ASSIDENSYGYT
NA | TRBJ1-1 | TRBV5-1 | NA | ASSLAPPSPGVAF
NA | TRBJ2-7 | TRBV4-3 | NA | ASSQEWPSLSYEQY
NA | TRBJ1-1 | TRBV24-1 | TRBD1 | ATSDPGQGGEAF